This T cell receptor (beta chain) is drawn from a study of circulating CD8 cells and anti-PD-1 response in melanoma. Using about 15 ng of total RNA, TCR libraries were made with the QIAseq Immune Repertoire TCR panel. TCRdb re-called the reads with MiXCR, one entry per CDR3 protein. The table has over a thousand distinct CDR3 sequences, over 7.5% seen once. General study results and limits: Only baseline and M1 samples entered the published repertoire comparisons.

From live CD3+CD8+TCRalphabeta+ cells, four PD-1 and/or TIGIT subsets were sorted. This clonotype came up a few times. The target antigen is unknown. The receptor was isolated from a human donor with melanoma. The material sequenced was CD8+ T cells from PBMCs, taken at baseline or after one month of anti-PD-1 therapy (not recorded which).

CDR3 in DNA: TGCGCCAGCAGCCAGGGGACATCCTACAATGAGCAGTTCTTC. It yields the protein CASSQGTSYNEQFF. The rearrangement uses TRBV4-3 and TRBJ2-1; D might be TRBD1 (6 bases). Per the germline V gene, CDR1 is LGHNA and CDR2 is YSLEER. Trimming removed 3 bases at V and 1 base at J, with 7 bases between. This CDR3 has 14 residues.